One sample yielded the 7 T cell receptor beta chains listed below, sequenced in a study of cytomegalovirus exposure and HLA in healthy donors. The PCR was carried out with 60 Vbeta primers and 13 Jbeta primers. Using immunoSEQ multiplex PCR, the repertoire was profiled, and TCRdb retains in-frame clones only, with some absent. The table lists roughly 130,000 clones, roughly 78% of them singletons. Sequencing was done on a sample of PBMCs. These TCRs come from a man aged 25 to 40 in good health and CMV-seronegative.

This chain uses TRBV5-1 with TRBJ2-1; TRBD2 matches 13 bases. The V gene end was trimmed by 4 bases and the J gene end by 7 bases; junction bases not matched to a gene: 5. The CDR3 totals 15 residues. The germline CDR1 and CDR2 sequences are SGHRS and YFSETQ. CDR3 sequence (DNA): TGCGCCAGCAGCCCCCGGACTAGCGGGAGAAATGAGCAGTTCTTC. Its translation is CASSPRTSGRNEQFF. Full variable domain (missing parts from reference TRBV5-1 and TRBJ2-1): KAGVTQTPRYLIKTRGQQVTLSCSPISGHRSVSWYQQTPGQGLQFLFEYFSETQRNKGNFPGRFSGRQFSNSRSEMNVSTLELGDSALYLCASSPRTSGRNEQFFGPGTRLTVL.

V gene TRBV7-2 combines with J gene TRBJ2-7; 9 positions agree with TRBD1. V shed 4 bases, J shed 5 bases, and the junction held 12 bases outside the gene matches. The CDR3 consists of 16 residues. CDR1 and CDR2 from the germline V gene are SGHTA and FQGNSA. This CDR3 reads CASSSPDRGQSNEQYF. The CDR3 nucleotides read TGTGCCAGCAGCTCGCCGGACAGGGGTCAATCGAACGAGCAGTACTTC. The variable domain in full, completed from reference TRBV7-2 and TRBJ2-7, reads GAGVSQSPSNKVTEKGKDVELRCDPISGHTALYWYRQSLGQGLEFLIYFQGNSAPDKSGLPSDRFSAERTGGSVSTLTIQRTQQEDSAVYLCASSSPDRGQSNEQYFGPGTRLTVT.

This chain joins TRBV5-8 and TRBJ1-2; tentatively, D is TRBD1 (6 bases). This CDR3 comprises 14 residues. The germline V and J ends were trimmed by 0 bases and 4 bases, with 10 bases remaining between them. Germline CDR1 and CDR2: SGHTS and YDEGEE. The CDR3 here is CASSLGQGIYGYTF. DNA for the CDR3: TGTGCCAGCAGCTTGGGGCAGGGGATCTATGGCTACACCTTC.

This clone was observed a handful of times. The gene calls are TRBV28 and TRBJ1-4; weak D call: TRBD1 (5 bases). Germline CDR1 reads MDHEN; CDR2 reads SYDVKM. Trimming took 2 bases from V and 6 from J, leaving 7 bases between them. CDR3 length: 13 residues. The CDR3 nucleotides read TGTGCCAGCAGTTTACAGGGTCATGAAAAACTGTTTTTT. As protein: CASSLQGHEKLFF.

V gene TRBV5-6 combines with J gene TRBJ2-6, with 10 bases aligning to TRBD1. V shed 4 bases, J shed 1 base, and the junction held 2 bases outside the gene matches. In germline, CDR1 is SGHDT, CDR2 YYEEEE. The CDR3 contains 16 residues. In DNA form, the CDR3 reads TGTGCCAGCAGCCTGGGACAGGGGTCTGGGGCCAACGTCCTGACTTTC. This gives the protein CASSLGQGSGANVLTF.

The CDR3 sequence is CASSRSGGLSGEQYF. Here the CDR3 DNA reads TGTGCCAGCAGCCGGAGCGGGGGTCTCTCGGGGGAGCAGTACTTC. This chain joins TRBV7-2 and TRBJ2-7, with TRBD2 identical over 8 bases. V shed 5 bases, J shed 7 bases, and the junction held 13 bases outside the gene matches. The CDR3 has 15 amino acids. Germline CDR1 SGHTA, CDR2 FQGNSA.

This rearrangement joins TRBV5-1 to TRBJ2-1; no clear D gene. V was shortened by 0 bases and J by 0 bases, with 7 bases between the two germline ends. Germline V gives CDR1 SGHRS, CDR2 YFSETQ. The CDR3 has 15 residues. DNA for the CDR3: TGCGCCAGCAGCTTGGCCCACAGCTCCTACAATGAGCAGTTCTTC. Translation gives CASSLAHSSYNEQFF.